This TCR beta chain derives from a study of tumor and adjacent non-tumor tissue in lung cancer. About the research overall: Patients comprised 12 adenocarcinoma, 2 squamous cell carcinoma and 1 small cell lung cancer. Samples averaged around 4 million productive TCRbeta reads each. Study conclusions and caveats: Normal lung showed higher cumulative top 100 clone frequency than tumor.

RNA was extracted from bulk tissue without any cell sorting. Donors were chemotherapy-naive, newly diagnosed lung cancer surgical patients in China, August–late 2014. TCRbeta libraries were built with three rounds of nested PCR, modified from ARM-PCR. MiXCR, run by TCRdb on the multiplex PCR reads, gives a single entry per CDR3 protein. Here the sample spans approximately 75,000 distinct CDR3 sequences, 60% to 80% being singletons. The V gene's germline CDR1 is SEHNR and CDR2 FQNEAQ (reference sequence). V lost 6 bases and J 3 bases, leaving 18 bases between the germline ends. The CDR3 runs 15 residues. For this clonotype: Antigen specificity is unknown.

The sample comprised lung tumor tissue. This clonotype was obtained from a woman aged 50 to 65 with non-small cell lung cancer. The J gene is TRBJ2-7, the V gene TRBV7-9; D uncertain. The DNA for the CDR3 is TGTGCCAGCAGACCCGTGGGTCGGCGTAACTACGAGCAGTACTTC. The encoded protein is CASRPVGRRNYEQYF.